This TCR beta chain was sequenced in a study of T-cell memory formation after mild COVID-19. Study as a whole: Largely donor-specific sequence clusters came from a couple of donors.

MiXCR was run by TCRdb on the 5' RACE reads, yielding one entry per CDR3 protein. The table includes about 49,000 distinct CDR3 sequences, 7.3% detected once. The length of the CDR3 is 15 residues. Per the germline V gene, CDR1 is SEHNR and CDR2 is FQNEAQ (reference sequence). J was trimmed by 0 bases and V by 11 bases; bases with no gene match: 10. Study-wide points: Most CD4+ clones that shrank were in CM and EM, while CD8+ ones turned up in EMRA.

This clonotype was recorded many times. Its target is unknown. Input material: PBMCs or a T cell subset sorted from them (not recorded which). This clonotype originated in a man aged 18-30 years who had mild COVID-19 (a few samples of this study predate the infection). Cell type and time point are not known. The chain recombines TRBV7-9 with TRBJ2-3; 8 positions agree with TRBD2. In nucleotides, the CDR3 is TGTGCCGGAGGGGAGAAGCGGGGGAGCACAGATACGCAGTATTTT. Residues: CAGGEKRGSTDTQYF.